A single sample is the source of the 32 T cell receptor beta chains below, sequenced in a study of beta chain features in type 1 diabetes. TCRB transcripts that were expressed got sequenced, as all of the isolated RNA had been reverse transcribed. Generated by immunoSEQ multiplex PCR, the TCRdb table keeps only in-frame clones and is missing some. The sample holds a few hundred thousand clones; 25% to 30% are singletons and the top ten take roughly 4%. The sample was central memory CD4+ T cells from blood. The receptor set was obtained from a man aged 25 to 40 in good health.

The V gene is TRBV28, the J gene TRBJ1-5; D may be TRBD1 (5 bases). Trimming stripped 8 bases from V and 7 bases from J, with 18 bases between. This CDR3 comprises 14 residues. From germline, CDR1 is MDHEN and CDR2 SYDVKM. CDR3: CASSRGDGGQPQHF. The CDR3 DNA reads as TGTGCCAGCTCGCGCGGGGACGGCGGACAGCCCCAGCATTTT. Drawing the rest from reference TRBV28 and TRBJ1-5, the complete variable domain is DVKVTQSSRYLVKRTGEKVFLECVQDMDHENMFWYRQDPGLGLRLIYFSYDVKMKEKGDIPEGYSVSREKKERFSLILESASTNQTSMYLCASSRGDGGQPQHFGDGTRLSIL.

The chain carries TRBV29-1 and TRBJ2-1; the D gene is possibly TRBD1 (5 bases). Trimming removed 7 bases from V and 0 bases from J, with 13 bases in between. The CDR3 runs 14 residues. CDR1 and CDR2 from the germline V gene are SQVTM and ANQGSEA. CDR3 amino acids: CSAPTESSYNEQFF. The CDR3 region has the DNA TGCAGCGCCCCGACAGAGAGCTCCTACAATGAGCAGTTCTTC.

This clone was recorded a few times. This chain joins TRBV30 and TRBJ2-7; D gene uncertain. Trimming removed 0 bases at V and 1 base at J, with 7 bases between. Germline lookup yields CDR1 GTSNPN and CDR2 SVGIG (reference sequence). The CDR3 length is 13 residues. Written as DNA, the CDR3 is TGTGCCTGGAGTGTACTCCTTTCCTACGAGCAGTACTTC. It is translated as CAWSVLLSYEQYF.

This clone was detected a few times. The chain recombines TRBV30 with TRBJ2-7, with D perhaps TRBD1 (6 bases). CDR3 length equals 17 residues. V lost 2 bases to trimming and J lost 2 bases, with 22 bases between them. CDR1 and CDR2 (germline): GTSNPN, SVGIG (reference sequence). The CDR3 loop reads CAWSFLPGQMLAYEQYF. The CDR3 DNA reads TGTGCCTGGAGTTTTCTCCCGGGACAAATGTTGGCCTACGAGCAGTACTTC.

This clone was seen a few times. For the CDR3, the DNA is TGTGCCAGCGGATTCGGGACCGAAGCCTACGAGCAGTACTTC. Translation: CASGFGTEAYEQYF. The chain is built from TRBV6-8 and TRBJ2-5, with D perhaps given as TRBD1 or TRBD2 (5 bases each). TRBJ2-7 matches the DNA end more closely, so the J call is doubtful. The V gene's germline CDR1 is MNHGY and CDR2 SAAAGT. The CDR3 totals 14 residues.

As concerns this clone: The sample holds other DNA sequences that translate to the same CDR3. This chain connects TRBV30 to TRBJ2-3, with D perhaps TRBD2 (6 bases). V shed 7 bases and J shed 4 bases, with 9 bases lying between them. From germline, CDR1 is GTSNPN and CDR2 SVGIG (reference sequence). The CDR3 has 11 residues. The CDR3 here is CAYTGADTQYF. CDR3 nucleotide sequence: TGTGCCTACACGGGGGCAGATACGCAGTATTTT. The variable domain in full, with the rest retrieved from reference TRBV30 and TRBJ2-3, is SQTIHQWPATLVQPVGSPLSLECTVEGTSNPNLYWYRQAAGRGLQLLFYSVGIGQISSEVPQNLSASRPQDRQFILSSKKLLLSDSGFYLCAYTGADTQYFGPGTRLTVL.

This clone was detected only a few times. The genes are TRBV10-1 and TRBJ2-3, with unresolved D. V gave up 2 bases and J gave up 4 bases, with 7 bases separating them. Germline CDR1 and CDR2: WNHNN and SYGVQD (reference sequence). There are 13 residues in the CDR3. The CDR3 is CASSERQADTQYF. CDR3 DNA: TGCGCCAGCAGTGAGCGTCAGGCAGATACGCAGTATTTT.

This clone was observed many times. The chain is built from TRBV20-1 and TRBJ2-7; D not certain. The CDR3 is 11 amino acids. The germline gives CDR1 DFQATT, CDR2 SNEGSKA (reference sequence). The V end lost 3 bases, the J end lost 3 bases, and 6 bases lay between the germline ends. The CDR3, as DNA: TGCAGTGCTAGCCGAGGCTACGAGCAGTACTTC. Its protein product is CSASRGYEQYF.

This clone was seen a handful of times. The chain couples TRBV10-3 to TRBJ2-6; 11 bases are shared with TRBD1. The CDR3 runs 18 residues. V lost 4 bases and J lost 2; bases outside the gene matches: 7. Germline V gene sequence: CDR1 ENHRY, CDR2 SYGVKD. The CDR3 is CAISGGTGGGTGANVLTF. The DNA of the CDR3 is TGTGCCATCAGTGGTGGGACAGGGGGAGGGACTGGGGCCAACGTCCTGACTTTC.

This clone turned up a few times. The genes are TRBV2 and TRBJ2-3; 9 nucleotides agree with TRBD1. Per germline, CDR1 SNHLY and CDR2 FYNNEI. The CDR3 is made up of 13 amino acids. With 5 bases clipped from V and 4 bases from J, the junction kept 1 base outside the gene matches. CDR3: CASSTGGSDTQYF. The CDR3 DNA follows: TGTGCCAGCAGTACAGGGGGCTCAGATACGCAGTATTTT.

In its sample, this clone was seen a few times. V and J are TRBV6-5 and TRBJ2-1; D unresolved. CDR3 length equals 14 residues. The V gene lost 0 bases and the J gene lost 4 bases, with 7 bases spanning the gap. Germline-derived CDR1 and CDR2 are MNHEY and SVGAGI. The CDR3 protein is CASSYSTGYNEQFF. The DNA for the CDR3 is TGTGCCAGCAGTTACTCAACCGGGTACAATGAGCAGTTCTTC.

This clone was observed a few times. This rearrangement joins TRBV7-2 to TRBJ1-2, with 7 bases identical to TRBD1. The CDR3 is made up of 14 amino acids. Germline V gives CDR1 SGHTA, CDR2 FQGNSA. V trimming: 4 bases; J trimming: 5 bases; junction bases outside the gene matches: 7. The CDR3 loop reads CASSSRQGGYGYTF. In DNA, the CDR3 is TGTGCCAGCAGCTCCCGACAGGGCGGGTATGGCTACACCTTC.

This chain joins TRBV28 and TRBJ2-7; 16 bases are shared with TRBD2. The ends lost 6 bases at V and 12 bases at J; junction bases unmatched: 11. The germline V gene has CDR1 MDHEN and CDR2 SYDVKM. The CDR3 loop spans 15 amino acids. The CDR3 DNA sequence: TGTGCCAGCAGATCGGGACTAGCGGGAGGGCCGGTCCCGTACTTC. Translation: CASRSGLAGGPVPYF.

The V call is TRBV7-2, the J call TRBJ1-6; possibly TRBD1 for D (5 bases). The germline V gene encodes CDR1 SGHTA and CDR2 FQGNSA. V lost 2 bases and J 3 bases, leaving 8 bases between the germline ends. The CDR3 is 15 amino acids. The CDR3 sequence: CASSLSRDYNSPLHF. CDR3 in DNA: TGTGCCAGCAGCTTATCCAGGGACTATAATTCACCCCTCCACTTT. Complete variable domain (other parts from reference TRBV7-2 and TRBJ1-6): GAGVSQSPSNKVTEKGKDVELRCDPISGHTALYWYRQSLGQGLEFLIYFQGNSAPDKSGLPSDRFSAERTGGSVSTLTIQRTQQEDSAVYLCASSLSRDYNSPLHFGNGTRLTVT.

CDR3 bases: TGTGCCAGCAGCAAAGGGGCCGACAGCCCCTACAATGAGCAGTTCTTC. It yields the protein CASSKGADSPYNEQFF. V gene TRBV21-1 combines with J gene TRBJ2-1; the D call of TRBD1 is as the table states it, not checked on the DNA. TRBV21-1 counts as a pseudogene. This CDR3 has 16 amino acids.

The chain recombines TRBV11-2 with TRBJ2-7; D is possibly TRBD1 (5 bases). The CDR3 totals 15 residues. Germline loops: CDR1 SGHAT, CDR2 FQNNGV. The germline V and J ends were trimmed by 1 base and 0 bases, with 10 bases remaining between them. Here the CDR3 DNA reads TGTGCCAGCAGCTTAGCAGGGCTGTACTCCTACGAGCAGTACTTC. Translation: CASSLAGLYSYEQYF.

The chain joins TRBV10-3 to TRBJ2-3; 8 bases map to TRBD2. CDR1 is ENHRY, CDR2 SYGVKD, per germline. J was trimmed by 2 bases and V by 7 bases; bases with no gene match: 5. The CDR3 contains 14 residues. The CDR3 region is CAIKELADTDTQYF. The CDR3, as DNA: TGTGCCATCAAGGAACTAGCGGACACAGATACGCAGTATTTT.

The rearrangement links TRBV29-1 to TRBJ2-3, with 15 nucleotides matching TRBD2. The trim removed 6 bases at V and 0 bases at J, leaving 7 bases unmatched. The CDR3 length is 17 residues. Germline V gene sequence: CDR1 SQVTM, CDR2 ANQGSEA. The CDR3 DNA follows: TGCAGCGTCCCGGGACTAGCGGGGGGCGGGAGCACAGATACGCAGTATTTT. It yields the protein CSVPGLAGGGSTDTQYF.

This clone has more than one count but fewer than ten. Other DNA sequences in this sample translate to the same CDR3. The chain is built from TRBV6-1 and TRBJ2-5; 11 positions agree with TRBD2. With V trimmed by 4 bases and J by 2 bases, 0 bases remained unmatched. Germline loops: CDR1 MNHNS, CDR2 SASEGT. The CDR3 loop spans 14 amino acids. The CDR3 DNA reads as TGTGCCAGCAGTGGACTAGCGGGACAAGAGACCCAGTACTTC. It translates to CASSGLAGQETQYF.

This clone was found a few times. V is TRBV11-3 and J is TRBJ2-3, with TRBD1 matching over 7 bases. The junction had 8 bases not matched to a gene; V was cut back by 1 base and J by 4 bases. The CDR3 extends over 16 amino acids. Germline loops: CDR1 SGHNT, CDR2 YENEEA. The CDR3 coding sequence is TGTGCCAGCAGCTTAGGAGACAGGGTTAATCCAGATACGCAGTATTTT. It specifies CASSLGDRVNPDTQYF.

CDR3 sequence: CASSPGTGRSYEQYF. DNA of the CDR3: TGTGCCAGCAGCCCCGGGACGGGAAGATCCTACGAGCAGTACTTC. The genes are TRBV6-5 and TRBJ2-7; D may match TRBD1 or TRBD2 (5 bases each). V lost 6 bases and J lost 1, with 16 bases in between. Germline V gene data show CDR1 as MNHEY and CDR2 as SVGAGI. This CDR3 is 15 amino acids long.

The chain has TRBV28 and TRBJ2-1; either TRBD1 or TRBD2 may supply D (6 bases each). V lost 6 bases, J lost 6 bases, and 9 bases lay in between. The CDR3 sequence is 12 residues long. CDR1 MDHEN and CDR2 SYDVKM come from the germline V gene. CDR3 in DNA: TGTGCCAGCAGCGGAGGGGGCAATGAGCAGTTCTTC. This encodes CASSGGGNEQFF.

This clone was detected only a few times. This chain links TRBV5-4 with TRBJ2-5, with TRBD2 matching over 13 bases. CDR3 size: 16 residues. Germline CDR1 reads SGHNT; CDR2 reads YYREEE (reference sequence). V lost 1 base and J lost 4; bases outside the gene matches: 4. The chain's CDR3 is CASSLTSGGAGETQYF. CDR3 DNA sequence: TGTGCCAGCAGCTTGACTAGCGGGGGGGCTGGAGAGACCCAGTACTTC.

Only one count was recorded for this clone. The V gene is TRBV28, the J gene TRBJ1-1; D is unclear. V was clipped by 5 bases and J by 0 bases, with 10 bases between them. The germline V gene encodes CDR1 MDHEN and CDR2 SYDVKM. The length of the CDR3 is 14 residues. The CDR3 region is CASSTNGLNTEAFF. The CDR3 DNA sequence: TGTGCCAGCAGTACGAACGGGCTGAACACTGAAGCTTTCTTT.

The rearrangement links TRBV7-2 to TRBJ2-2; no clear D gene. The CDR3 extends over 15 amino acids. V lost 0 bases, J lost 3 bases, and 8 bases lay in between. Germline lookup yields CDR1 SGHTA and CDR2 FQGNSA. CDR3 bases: TGTGCCAGCAGCTTAGCAAGGCAGGACACCGGGGAGCTGTTTTTT. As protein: CASSLARQDTGELFF.

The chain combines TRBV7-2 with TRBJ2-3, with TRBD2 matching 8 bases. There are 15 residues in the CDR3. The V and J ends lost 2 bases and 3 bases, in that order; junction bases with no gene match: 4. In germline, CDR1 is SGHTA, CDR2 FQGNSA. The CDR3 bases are TGTGCCAGCAGCTTACTAAGCGGGAGTACAGATACGCAGTATTTT. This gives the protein CASSLLSGSTDTQYF.

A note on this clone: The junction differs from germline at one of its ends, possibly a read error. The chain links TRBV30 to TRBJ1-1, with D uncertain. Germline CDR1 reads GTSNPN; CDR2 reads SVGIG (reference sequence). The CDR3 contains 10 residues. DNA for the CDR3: TGTGCCTGGGGTCCCCCCGGCTGTTCCTTT. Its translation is CAWGPPGCSF.

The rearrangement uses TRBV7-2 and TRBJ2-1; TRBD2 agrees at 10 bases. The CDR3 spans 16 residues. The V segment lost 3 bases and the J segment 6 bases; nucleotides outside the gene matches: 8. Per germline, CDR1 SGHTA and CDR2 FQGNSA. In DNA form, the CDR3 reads TGTGCCAGCAGCTTTGGAGCTAGCGGGGGCGGCAATGAGCAGTTCTTC. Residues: CASSFGASGGGNEQFF.

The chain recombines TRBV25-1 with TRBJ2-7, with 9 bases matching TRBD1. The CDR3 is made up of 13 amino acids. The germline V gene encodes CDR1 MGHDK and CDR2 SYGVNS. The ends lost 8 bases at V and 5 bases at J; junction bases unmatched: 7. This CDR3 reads CASAGTGLHEQYF. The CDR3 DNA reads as TGTGCCAGCGCCGGGACAGGGCTCCACGAGCAGTACTTC.

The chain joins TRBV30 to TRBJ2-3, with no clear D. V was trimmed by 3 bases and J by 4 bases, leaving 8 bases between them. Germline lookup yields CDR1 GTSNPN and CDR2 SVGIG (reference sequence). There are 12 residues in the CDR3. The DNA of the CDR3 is TGTGCCTGGAGGAGGACGGCAGATACGCAGTATTTT. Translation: CAWRRTADTQYF.

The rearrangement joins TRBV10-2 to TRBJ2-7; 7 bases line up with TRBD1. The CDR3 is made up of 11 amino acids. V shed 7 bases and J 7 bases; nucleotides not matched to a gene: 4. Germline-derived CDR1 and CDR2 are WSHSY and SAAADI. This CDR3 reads CASNGTAEQYF. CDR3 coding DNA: TGCGCCAGCAACGGGACAGCAGAGCAGTACTTC.

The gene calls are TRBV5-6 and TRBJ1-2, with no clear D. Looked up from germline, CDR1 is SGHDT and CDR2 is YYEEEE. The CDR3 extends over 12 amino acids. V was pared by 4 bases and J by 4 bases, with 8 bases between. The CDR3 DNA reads TGTGCCAGCAGCGAAATATCCTATGGCTACACCTTC. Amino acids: CASSEISYGYTF.